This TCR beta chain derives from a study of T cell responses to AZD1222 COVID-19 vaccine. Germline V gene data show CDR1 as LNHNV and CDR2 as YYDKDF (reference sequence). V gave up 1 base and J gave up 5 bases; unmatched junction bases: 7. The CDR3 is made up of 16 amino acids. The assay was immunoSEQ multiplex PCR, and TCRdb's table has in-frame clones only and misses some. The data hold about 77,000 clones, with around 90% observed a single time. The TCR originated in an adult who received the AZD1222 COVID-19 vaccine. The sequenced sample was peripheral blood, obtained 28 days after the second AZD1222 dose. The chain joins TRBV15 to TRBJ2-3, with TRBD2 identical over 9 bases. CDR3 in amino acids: CATSRAVAGAVDTQYF. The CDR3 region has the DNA TGTGCCACCAGCAGAGCTGTAGCGGGAGCGGTAGATACGCAGTATTTT. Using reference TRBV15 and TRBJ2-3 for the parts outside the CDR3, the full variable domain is DAMVIQNPRYQVTQFGKPVTLSCSQTLNHNVMYWYQQKSSQAPKLLFHYYDKDFNNEADTPDNFQSRRPNTSFCFLDIRSPGLGDTAMYLCATSRAVAGAVDTQYFGPGTRLTVL.